The rows below give T cell receptor beta chains drawn from one sample of a study of T-cell reconstitution after alpha-beta-depleted transplantation in children. TCRdb independently ran MiXCR on the PCR reads; one entry per CDR3 protein. Found here are approximately 350,000 distinct CDR3 sequences, under 20% of them singletons; the top ten hold around two fifths. The sample was PBMCs, mostly from graft donor cells, taken 360 days after TCRalphabeta/CD19-depleted stem cell transplant. The receptors were gathered from a male patient aged 2-9 years who had a stem cell transplant for acute lymphoblastic leukemia, so the T cells may come from the graft donor. Each CDR3 is given with its conserved first and last residue. The order of the fields is clone size, D gene, CDR3 length, J gene, V gene, CDR3 protein, CDR3 DNA. The D gene is left open where the match is weak. The size entry is marked missing in some rows and otherwise reads once, few, many or a size class.

clone size: few; D gene: -; CDR3 length: 12; J gene: TRBJ2-7; V gene: TRBV6-2/TRBV6-3; CDR3 protein: CASSYYGYEQYF; CDR3 DNA: TGTGCCAGCAGTTACTATGGATACGAGCAGTACTTC
clone size: -; D gene: TRBD2; CDR3 length: 16; J gene: TRBJ2-1; V gene: TRBV7-3; CDR3 protein: CASSPTLAGGNNEQFF; CDR3 DNA: TGTGCCAGCAGCCCGACCTTAGCGGGAGGCAACAATGAGCAGTTCTTC
clone size: many; D gene: TRBD2; CDR3 length: 14; J gene: TRBJ2-7; V gene: TRBV6-5; CDR3 protein: CASRASGTVYEQYF; CDR3 DNA: TGTGCCAGCCGGGCGAGCGGGACTGTCTACGAGCAGTACTTC
clone size: few; D gene: TRBD2; CDR3 length: 16; J gene: TRBJ2-7; V gene: TRBV30; CDR3 protein: CAWTGTSGNTPYEQYF; CDR3 DNA: TGTGCCTGGACTGGGACTAGCGGGAACACCCCCTACGAGCAGTACTTC
clone size: many; D gene: -; CDR3 length: 17; J gene: TRBJ2-2; V gene: TRBV6-2/TRBV6-3; CDR3 protein: CASSYGRATTNTGELFF; CDR3 DNA: TGTGCCAGCAGTTATGGAAGGGCTACGACGAACACCGGGGAGCTGTTTTTT
clone size: few; D gene: TRBD1; CDR3 length: 17; J gene: TRBJ2-7; V gene: TRBV6-1; CDR3 protein: CASRDRGIPGVTYEQYF; CDR3 DNA: TGTGCCAGCAGGGACAGGGGAATCCCTGGGGTGACCTACGAGCAGTACTTC
clone size: few; D gene: -; CDR3 length: 16; J gene: TRBJ1-5; V gene: TRBV28; CDR3 protein: CASSPPRAYSNQPQHF; CDR3 DNA: TGTGCCAGCAGCCCCCCCAGGGCCTATAGCAATCAGCCCCAGCATTTT
clone size: -; D gene: -; CDR3 length: 13; J gene: TRBJ2-1; V gene: TRBV4-1; CDR3 protein: CASSQDLSKEQFF; CDR3 DNA: TGCGCCAGCAGCCAAGATCTAAGTAAAGAGCAGTTCTTC
clone size: few; D gene: TRBD2; CDR3 length: 18; J gene: TRBJ2-2; V gene: TRBV27; CDR3 protein: CASSYFGLAGNKDGELFF; CDR3 DNA: TGTGCCAGCAGTTATTTCGGACTAGCGGGAAATAAGGACGGGGAGCTGTTTTTT
clone size: -; D gene: TRBD1; CDR3 length: 15; J gene: TRBJ1-1; V gene: TRBV5-1; CDR3 protein: CASRQGAEGNTEAFF; CDR3 DNA: TGCGCCAGCAGACAGGGGGCGGAAGGGAACACTGAAGCTTTCTTT
clone size: -; D gene: -; CDR3 length: 15; J gene: TRBJ2-5; V gene: TRBV20-1; CDR3 protein: CSASFGPLSRETQYF; CDR3 DNA: TGCAGTGCTAGTTTCGGCCCCCTCAGCCGAGAGACCCAGTACTTC
clone size: few; D gene: TRBD2; CDR3 length: 14; J gene: TRBJ2-2; V gene: TRBV7-9; CDR3 protein: CASSLGLEVGELFF; CDR3 DNA: TGTGCCAGCAGCTTGGGACTAGAGGTCGGGGAGCTGTTTTTT
clone size: few; D gene: TRBD1; CDR3 length: 15; J gene: TRBJ1-5; V gene: TRBV19; CDR3 protein: CASIGGGTGVQPQHF; CDR3 DNA: TGTGCCAGTATCGGGGGCGGGACAGGGGTTCAGCCCCAGCATTTT
clone size: few; D gene: -; CDR3 length: 15; J gene: TRBJ2-5; V gene: TRBV7-2; CDR3 protein: CASSFRRAGSQTQYF; CDR3 DNA: TGTGCCAGCAGCTTTAGACGGGCAGGGAGTCAGACCCAGTACTTC
clone size: -; D gene: -; CDR3 length: 15; J gene: TRBJ2-5; V gene: TRBV4-3; CDR3 protein: CASSQGDLGEETQYF; CDR3 DNA: TGCGCCAGCAGCCAAGGCGATCTAGGGGAAGAGACCCAGTACTTC
clone size: many; D gene: -; CDR3 length: 11; J gene: TRBJ1-2; V gene: TRBV12-3/TRBV12-4; CDR3 protein: CASSFSYGYTF; CDR3 DNA: TGTGCCAGCAGTTTTTCCTATGGCTACACCTTC
clone size: many; D gene: TRBD2; CDR3 length: 13; J gene: TRBJ2-1; V gene: TRBV25-1; CDR3 protein: CASGLAEYNEQFF; CDR3 DNA: TGTGCCTCCGGACTAGCGGAGTACAATGAGCAGTTCTTC
clone size: many; D gene: TRBD2; CDR3 length: 15; J gene: TRBJ2-7; V gene: TRBV28; CDR3 protein: CASRPGTSVTYEQYF; CDR3 DNA: TGTGCCAGCAGACCCGGGACTAGCGTGACCTACGAGCAGTACTTC
clone size: few; D gene: TRBD2; CDR3 length: 14; J gene: TRBJ2-1; V gene: TRBV5-1; CDR3 protein: CASSLGLAGDEQFF; CDR3 DNA: TGCGCCAGCAGCTTGGGTTTAGCGGGAGATGAGCAGTTCTTC
clone size: few; D gene: -; CDR3 length: 14; J gene: TRBJ2-5; V gene: TRBV9; CDR3 protein: CASSVGSGQETQYF; CDR3 DNA: TGTGCCAGCAGCGTAGGGTCGGGGCAAGAGACCCAGTACTTC
clone size: -; D gene: TRBD2; CDR3 length: 19; J gene: TRBJ2-1; V gene: TRBV6-1; CDR3 protein: CASSAPMRLAGPRTGEQFF; CDR3 DNA: TGTGCCAGCTCTGCCCCCATGAGACTAGCGGGGCCACGAACGGGTGAGCAGTTCTTC
clone size: -; D gene: -; CDR3 length: 16; J gene: TRBJ2-1; V gene: TRBV7-3; CDR3 protein: CASSLIGGYSYNEQFF; CDR3 DNA: TGTGCCAGCAGCTTAATAGGGGGGTACTCCTACAATGAGCAGTTCTTC
clone size: -; D gene: -; CDR3 length: 14; J gene: TRBJ1-2; V gene: TRBV28; CDR3 protein: CASRNRDLYYGYTF; CDR3 DNA: TGTGCCAGCAGGAACAGGGACCTATACTATGGCTACACCTTC
clone size: -; D gene: -; CDR3 length: 14; J gene: TRBJ2-2; V gene: TRBV5-1; CDR3 protein: CASSLVERTGELFF; CDR3 DNA: TGCGCCAGCAGCTTGGTGGAGCGGACCGGGGAGCTGTTTTTT
clone size: -; D gene: TRBD2; CDR3 length: 21; J gene: TRBJ2-7; V gene: TRBV27; CDR3 protein: CASSRTSGRAHIITSSYEQYF; CDR3 DNA: TGTGCCAGCAGTCGGACTAGCGGGAGGGCCCACATTATTACTAGCTCCTACGAGCAGTACTTC
clone size: -; D gene: TRBD2; CDR3 length: 13; J gene: TRBJ2-1; V gene: TRBV29-1; CDR3 protein: CSGERETYNEQFF; CDR3 DNA: TGCAGCGGGGAGCGGGAGACCTACAATGAGCAGTTCTTC
clone size: -; D gene: -; CDR3 length: 18; J gene: TRBJ2-1; V gene: TRBV27; CDR3 protein: CASSLRSPGPASLNEQFF; CDR3 DNA: TGTGCCAGCAGTTTAAGGTCTCCGGGACCGGCGAGTTTGAATGAGCAGTTCTTC
clone size: many; D gene: -; CDR3 length: 15; J gene: TRBJ2-3; V gene: TRBV12-3/TRBV12-4; CDR3 protein: CASSLAGPGTDTQYF; CDR3 DNA: TGTGCCAGCAGTTTAGCGGGACCTGGCACAGATACGCAGTATTTT
clone size: few; D gene: -; CDR3 length: 13; J gene: TRBJ1-2; V gene: TRBV18; CDR3 protein: CASSPNSGDLAFF; CDR3 DNA: TGTGCCAGCTCGCCAAACTCAGGGGATCTCGCGTTTTTC
clone size: many; D gene: -; CDR3 length: 17; J gene: TRBJ2-7; V gene: TRBV6-2/TRBV6-3; CDR3 protein: CASSFLTSEGSSYEQYF; CDR3 DNA: TGTGCCAGCAGTTTCCTTACTTCGGAGGGGAGCTCCTACGAGCAGTACTTC
clone size: many; D gene: -; CDR3 length: 16; J gene: TRBJ2-3; V gene: TRBV24-1; CDR3 protein: CATSDSMRSPEDTQYF; CDR3 DNA: TGTGCCACCAGTGATTCTATGAGGAGTCCAGAAGATACGCAGTATTTT
clone size: -; D gene: -; CDR3 length: 16; J gene: TRBJ2-1; V gene: TRBV10-3; CDR3 protein: CAISELLATGSDEQFF; CDR3 DNA: TGTGCCATCAGTGAGCTGCTAGCGACGGGGTCGGATGAGCAGTTCTTC
clone size: once; D gene: TRBD1; CDR3 length: 14; J gene: TRBJ1-2; V gene: TRBV5-8; CDR3 protein: CASSSRQGTYGYTF; CDR3 DNA: TGTGCCAGCAGCTCTAGACAGGGAACCTATGGCTACACCTTC
clone size: few; D gene: TRBD2; CDR3 length: 16; J gene: TRBJ2-2; V gene: TRBV7-9; CDR3 protein: CAGQARLAERAGELFF; CDR3 DNA: TGTGCCGGCCAGGCGCGACTAGCGGAACGGGCCGGGGAGCTGTTTTTT
clone size: many; D gene: -; CDR3 length: 13; J gene: TRBJ2-1; V gene: TRBV10-3; CDR3 protein: CAISGLGRNEQFF; CDR3 DNA: TGTGCCATCAGTGGACTAGGGCGCAATGAGCAGTTCTTC
clone size: -; D gene: -; CDR3 length: 15; J gene: TRBJ2-3; V gene: TRBV5-6; CDR3 protein: CASSPQRLSTDTQYF; CDR3 DNA: TGTGCCAGCAGCCCACAGAGACTAAGCACAGATACGCAGTATTTT
clone size: few; D gene: -; CDR3 length: 10; J gene: TRBJ2-1; V gene: TRBV29-1; CDR3 protein: CSVEGNEQFF; CDR3 DNA: TGCAGCGTTGAAGGCAATGAGCAGTTCTTC
clone size: -; D gene: -; CDR3 length: 15; J gene: TRBJ2-2; V gene: TRBV4-1; CDR3 protein: CASSQDHGRAGELFF; CDR3 DNA: TGCGCCAGCAGCCAAGATCATGGCAGAGCTGGGGAGCTGTTTTTT
clone size: many; D gene: TRBD1; CDR3 length: 15; J gene: TRBJ1-6; V gene: TRBV12-3/TRBV12-4; CDR3 protein: CASSLRGDSNSPLHF; CDR3 DNA: TGTGCCAGCAGTTTAAGGGGGGACAGTAATTCACCCCTCCACTTT
clone size: -; D gene: -; CDR3 length: 14; J gene: TRBJ1-1; V gene: TRBV28; CDR3 protein: CASSGGGRYTEAFF; CDR3 DNA: TGTGCCAGCAGTGGTGGAGGCCGTTACACTGAAGCTTTCTTT
clone size: many; D gene: -; CDR3 length: 15; J gene: TRBJ1-5; V gene: TRBV28; CDR3 protein: CASSNRLGSNQPQHF; CDR3 DNA: TGTGCCAGCAGTAACCGACTCGGGAGCAATCAGCCCCAGCATTTT
clone size: few; D gene: -; CDR3 length: 14; J gene: TRBJ2-3; V gene: TRBV7-3; CDR3 protein: CASSLEPLTDTQYF; CDR3 DNA: TGTGCCAGCAGCTTGGAGCCCCTTACAGATACGCAGTATTTT
clone size: few; D gene: TRBD2; CDR3 length: 16; J gene: TRBJ2-1; V gene: TRBV6-5; CDR3 protein: CASSFSLAASYNEQFF; CDR3 DNA: TGTGCCAGCAGTTTCTCCCTAGCGGCCTCCTACAATGAGCAGTTCTTC
clone size: few; D gene: -; CDR3 length: 15; J gene: TRBJ2-3; V gene: TRBV28; CDR3 protein: CASSLFRGGTDTQYF; CDR3 DNA: TGTGCCAGCAGTTTATTCAGGGGGGGAACAGATACGCAGTATTTT
clone size: few; D gene: TRBD1; CDR3 length: 20; J gene: TRBJ2-1; V gene: TRBV7-7; CDR3 protein: CASSAGVGQGARSSYNEQFF; CDR3 DNA: TGTGCCAGCAGCGCGGGGGTGGGACAGGGGGCCCGAAGCTCCTACAATGAGCAGTTCTTC
clone size: few; D gene: -; CDR3 length: 13; J gene: TRBJ1-5; V gene: TRBV12-3/TRBV12-4; CDR3 protein: CASNSGGGLAQHF; CDR3 DNA: TGTGCCAGCAATTCAGGTGGGGGGTTGGCCCAGCATTTT
clone size: -; D gene: -; CDR3 length: 16; J gene: TRBJ2-1; V gene: TRBV28; CDR3 protein: CASSSPTERRYNEQFF; CDR3 DNA: TGTGCCAGCAGTTCCCCGACAGAGCGCCGATACAATGAGCAGTTCTTC
clone size: few; D gene: -; CDR3 length: 14; J gene: TRBJ2-2; V gene: TRBV3-1; CDR3 protein: CASSQGGSGGELFF; CDR3 DNA: TGTGCCAGCAGCCAAGGAGGGAGCGGCGGGGAGCTGTTTTTT
clone size: many; D gene: -; CDR3 length: 14; J gene: TRBJ1-5; V gene: TRBV20-1; CDR3 protein: CSARAGNSNQPQHF; CDR3 DNA: TGCAGTGCTAGAGCTGGTAATAGCAATCAGCCCCAGCATTTT
clone size: many; D gene: -; CDR3 length: 14; J gene: TRBJ2-7; V gene: TRBV4-3; CDR3 protein: CASSLGRDTYEQYF; CDR3 DNA: TGCGCCAGCAGCCTCGGCCGGGACACCTACGAGCAGTACTTC
clone size: -; D gene: -; CDR3 length: 13; J gene: TRBJ2-7; V gene: TRBV12-3/TRBV12-4; CDR3 protein: CASRLTESYEQYF; CDR3 DNA: TGTGCCAGCAGGCTGACAGAGTCCTACGAGCAGTACTTC
clone size: -; D gene: -; CDR3 length: 16; J gene: TRBJ2-1; V gene: TRBV6-2/TRBV6-3; CDR3 protein: CASSHGTTLTYNEQFF; CDR3 DNA: TGTGCCAGCAGCCACGGGACCACCCTAACCTACAATGAGCAGTTCTTC
clone size: many; D gene: -; CDR3 length: 15; J gene: TRBJ1-1; V gene: TRBV12-3/TRBV12-4; CDR3 protein: CASSPPQFSNTEAFF; CDR3 DNA: TGTGCCAGCAGTCCCCCACAGTTTTCGAACACTGAAGCTTTCTTT
clone size: few; D gene: TRBD1; CDR3 length: 16; J gene: TRBJ2-7; V gene: TRBV5-6; CDR3 protein: CASSLAWTGGTYEQYF; CDR3 DNA: TGTGCCAGCAGCTTGGCGTGGACAGGGGGCACCTACGAGCAGTACTTC
clone size: -; D gene: TRBD1; CDR3 length: 15; J gene: TRBJ2-7; V gene: TRBV27; CDR3 protein: CASRDGTGPSYEQYF; CDR3 DNA: TGTGCCAGCAGGGACGGGACAGGGCCCTCCTACGAGCAGTACTTC
clone size: many; D gene: -; CDR3 length: 11; J gene: TRBJ1-4; V gene: TRBV12-3/TRBV12-4; CDR3 protein: CASSFGEKLFF; CDR3 DNA: TGTGCCAGCAGTTTTGGGGAAAAACTGTTTTTT
clone size: -; D gene: -; CDR3 length: 12; J gene: TRBJ2-7; V gene: TRBV29-1; CDR3 protein: CSVGYYPYEQYF; CDR3 DNA: TGCAGCGTTGGATACTACCCCTACGAGCAGTACTTC
clone size: many; D gene: -; CDR3 length: 13; J gene: TRBJ1-6; V gene: TRBV12-3/TRBV12-4; CDR3 protein: CASSNSRNSPLHF; CDR3 DNA: TGTGCCAGCAGCAATAGTCGCAATTCACCCCTCCACTTT
clone size: -; D gene: TRBD2; CDR3 length: 16; J gene: TRBJ2-7; V gene: TRBV7-2; CDR3 protein: CASSLLGLAGDYEQYF; CDR3 DNA: TGTGCCAGCAGCCTGTTGGGACTAGCGGGAGACTACGAGCAGTACTTC
clone size: -; D gene: -; CDR3 length: 14; J gene: TRBJ2-1; V gene: TRBV5-8; CDR3 protein: CASSLGGVLNEQFF; CDR3 DNA: TGTGCCAGCAGCTTAGGGGGGGTATTGAATGAGCAGTTCTTC